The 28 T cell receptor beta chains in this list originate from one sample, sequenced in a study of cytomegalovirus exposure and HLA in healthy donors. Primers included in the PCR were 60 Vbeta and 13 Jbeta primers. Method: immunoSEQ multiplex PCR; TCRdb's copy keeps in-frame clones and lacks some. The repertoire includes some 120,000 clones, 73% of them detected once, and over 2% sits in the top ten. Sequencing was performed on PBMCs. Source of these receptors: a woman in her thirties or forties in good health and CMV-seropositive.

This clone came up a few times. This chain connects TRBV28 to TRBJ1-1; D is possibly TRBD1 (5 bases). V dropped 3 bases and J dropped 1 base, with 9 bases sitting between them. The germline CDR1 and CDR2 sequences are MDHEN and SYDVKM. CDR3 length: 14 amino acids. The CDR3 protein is CASSFRGWNTEAFF. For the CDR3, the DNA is TGTGCCAGCAGTTTTAGGGGCTGGAACACTGAAGCTTTCTTT.

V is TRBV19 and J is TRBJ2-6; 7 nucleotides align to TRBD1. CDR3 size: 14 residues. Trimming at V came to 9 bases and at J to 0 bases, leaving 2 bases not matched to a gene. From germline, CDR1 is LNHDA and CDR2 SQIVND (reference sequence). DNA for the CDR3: TGTGCCAGCCGACAGGGCTCTGGGGCCAACGTCCTGACTTTC. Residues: CASRQGSGANVLTF. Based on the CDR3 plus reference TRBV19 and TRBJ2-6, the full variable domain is DGGITQSPKYLFRKEGQNVTLSCEQNLNHDAMYWYRQDPGQGLRLIYYSQIVNDFQKGDIAEGYSVSREKKESFPLTVTSAQKNPTAFYLCASRQGSGANVLTFGAGSRLTVL.

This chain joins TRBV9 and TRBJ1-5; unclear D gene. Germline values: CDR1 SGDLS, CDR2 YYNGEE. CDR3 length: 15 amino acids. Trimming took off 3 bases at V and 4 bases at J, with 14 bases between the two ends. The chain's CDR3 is CASSADGRRNQPQHF. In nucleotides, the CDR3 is TGTGCCAGCAGCGCCGACGGTCGGAGGAATCAGCCCCAGCATTTT.

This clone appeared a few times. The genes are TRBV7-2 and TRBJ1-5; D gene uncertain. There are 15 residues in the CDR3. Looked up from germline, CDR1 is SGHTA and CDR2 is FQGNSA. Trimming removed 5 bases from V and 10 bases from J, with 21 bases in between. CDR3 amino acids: CASSAFREARQPQHF. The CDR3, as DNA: TGTGCCAGCAGCGCCTTTCGGGAAGCACGCCAACCCCAGCATTTT.

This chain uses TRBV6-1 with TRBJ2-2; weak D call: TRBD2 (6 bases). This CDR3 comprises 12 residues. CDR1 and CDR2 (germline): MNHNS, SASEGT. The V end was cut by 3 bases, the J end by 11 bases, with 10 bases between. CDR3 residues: CASSDRRAELFF. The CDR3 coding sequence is TGTGCCAGCAGTGACCGGAGGGCCGAGCTGTTTTTT.

The DNA of the CDR3 is TGTGCCAGCAGCCCCCGGACAGATACGCAGTATTTT. Translating gives CASSPRTDTQYF. V is TRBV5-6 and J is TRBJ2-3; D call uncertain. The V end was cut by 4 bases, the J end by 3 bases, with 6 bases between. The CDR3 contains 12 residues. Germline CDR1 SGHDT, CDR2 YYEEEE.

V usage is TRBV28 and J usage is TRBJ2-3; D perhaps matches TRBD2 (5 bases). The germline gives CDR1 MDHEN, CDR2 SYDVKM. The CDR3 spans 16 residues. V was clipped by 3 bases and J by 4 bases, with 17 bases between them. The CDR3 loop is CASSFESGGLSDTQYF. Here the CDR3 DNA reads TGTGCCAGCAGTTTTGAATCTGGAGGTCTGTCAGATACGCAGTATTTT.

Written as DNA, the CDR3 is TGTGCCAGCAGCTTATCCGTGTTCGCGGGGAGTCATGGCTACACCTTC. As protein: CASSLSVFAGSHGYTF. The chain uses TRBV7-2 and TRBJ1-2, with D uncertain. The CDR3 runs 16 residues. V was pared by 2 bases and J by 6 bases, with 19 bases between. CDR1 and CDR2 (germline): SGHTA, FQGNSA.

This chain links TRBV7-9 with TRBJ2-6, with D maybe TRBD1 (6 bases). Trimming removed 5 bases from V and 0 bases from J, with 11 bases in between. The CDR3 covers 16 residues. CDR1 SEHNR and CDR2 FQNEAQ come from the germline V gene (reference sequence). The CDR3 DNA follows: TGTGCCAGCAGCCGGACAGCAAGCTCTGGGGCCAACGTCCTGACTTTC. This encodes CASSRTASSGANVLTF.

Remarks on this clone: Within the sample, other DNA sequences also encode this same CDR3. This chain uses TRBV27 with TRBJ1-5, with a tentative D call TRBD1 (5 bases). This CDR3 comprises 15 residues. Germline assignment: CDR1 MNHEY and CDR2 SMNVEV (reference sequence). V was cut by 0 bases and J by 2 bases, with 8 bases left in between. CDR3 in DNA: TGTGCCAGCAGTTTATCGGGGGGAGGCAATCAGCCCCAGCATTTT. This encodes CASSLSGGGNQPQHF.

Written as DNA, the CDR3 is TGTGCCAGCACCAACCAGAGAAACAGGGGAGGAGTTTGCTCCTACAATGAGCAGTTCTTC. Translated: CASTNQRNRGGVCSYNEQFF. J is TRBJ2-1 and V is TRBV21-1; TRBD1 was called by the table and not checked on the DNA. TRBV21-1 is termed a pseudogene. The CDR3 consists of 20 residues.

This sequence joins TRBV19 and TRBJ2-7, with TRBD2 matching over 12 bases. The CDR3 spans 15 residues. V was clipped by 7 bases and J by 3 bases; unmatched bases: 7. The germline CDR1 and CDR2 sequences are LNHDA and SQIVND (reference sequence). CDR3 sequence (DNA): TGTGCCAGTACCCCGACTAGCGGGAGCATCTACGAGCAGTACTTC. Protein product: CASTPTSGSIYEQYF.

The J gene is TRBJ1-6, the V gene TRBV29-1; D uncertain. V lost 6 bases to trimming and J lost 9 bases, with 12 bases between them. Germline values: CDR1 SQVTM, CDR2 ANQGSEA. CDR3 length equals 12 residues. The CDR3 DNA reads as TGCAGCGTCTACAGTGAGGGTTCACCCCTCCACTTT. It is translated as CSVYSEGSPLHF.

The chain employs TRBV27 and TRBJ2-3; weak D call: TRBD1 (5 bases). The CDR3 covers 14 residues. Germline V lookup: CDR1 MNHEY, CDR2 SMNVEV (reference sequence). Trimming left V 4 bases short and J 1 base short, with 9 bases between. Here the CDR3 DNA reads TGTGCCAGCAGTTGGAGCAGGGGCACAGATACGCAGTATTTT. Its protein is CASSWSRGTDTQYF.

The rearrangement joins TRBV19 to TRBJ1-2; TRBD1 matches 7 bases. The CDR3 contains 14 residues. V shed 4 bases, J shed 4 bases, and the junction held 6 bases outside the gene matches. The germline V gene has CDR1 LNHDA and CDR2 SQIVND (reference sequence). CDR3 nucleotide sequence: TGTGCCAGTAGTAGAGGGGGCAGCATCTATGGCTACACCTTC. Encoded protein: CASSRGGSIYGYTF.

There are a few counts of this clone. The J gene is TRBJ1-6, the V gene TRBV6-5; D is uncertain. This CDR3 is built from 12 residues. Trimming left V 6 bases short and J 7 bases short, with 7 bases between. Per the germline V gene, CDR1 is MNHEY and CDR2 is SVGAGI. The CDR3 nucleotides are TGTGCCAGCAGCACCCGGAATTCACCCCTCCACTTT. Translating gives CASSTRNSPLHF.

The CDR3 DNA sequence: TGTGCCAGCAGCCCCCCCGGGGGTCTCGAGCAGTACTTC. Protein sequence: CASSPPGGLEQYF. This chain uses TRBV5-4 with TRBJ2-7; possibly TRBD2 for D (6 bases). V dropped 4 bases and J dropped 6 bases, with 14 bases sitting between them. The germline CDR1 and CDR2 sequences are SGHNT and YYREEE (reference sequence). This CDR3 has 13 residues.

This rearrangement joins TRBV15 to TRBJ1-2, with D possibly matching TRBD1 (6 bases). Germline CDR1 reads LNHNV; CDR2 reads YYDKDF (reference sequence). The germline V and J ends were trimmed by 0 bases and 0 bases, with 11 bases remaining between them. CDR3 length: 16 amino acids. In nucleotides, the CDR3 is TGTGCCACCAGCAGAGATCGAGGGGGAGCTAACTATGGCTACACCTTC. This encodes CATSRDRGGANYGYTF.

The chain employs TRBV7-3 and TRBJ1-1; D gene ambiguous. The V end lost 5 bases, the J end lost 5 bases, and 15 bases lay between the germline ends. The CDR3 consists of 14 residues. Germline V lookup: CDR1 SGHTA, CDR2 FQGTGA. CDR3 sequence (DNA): TGTGCCAGCAGCCCTACTCCCGCGATAACTGAAGCTTTCTTT. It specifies CASSPTPAITEAFF.

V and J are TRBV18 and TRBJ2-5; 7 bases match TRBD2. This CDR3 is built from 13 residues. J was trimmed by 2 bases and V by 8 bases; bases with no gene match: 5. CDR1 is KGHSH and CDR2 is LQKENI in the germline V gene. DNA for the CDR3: TGTGCCAGCGGACTAGGACGTCAAGAGACCCAGTACTTC. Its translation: CASGLGRQETQYF.

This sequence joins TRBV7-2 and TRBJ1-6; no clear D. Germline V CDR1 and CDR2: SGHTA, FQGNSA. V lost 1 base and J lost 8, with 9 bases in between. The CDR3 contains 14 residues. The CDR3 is CASSLGSAYSPLHF. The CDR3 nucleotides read TGTGCCAGCAGCTTAGGTAGCGCCTATTCACCCCTCCACTTT.

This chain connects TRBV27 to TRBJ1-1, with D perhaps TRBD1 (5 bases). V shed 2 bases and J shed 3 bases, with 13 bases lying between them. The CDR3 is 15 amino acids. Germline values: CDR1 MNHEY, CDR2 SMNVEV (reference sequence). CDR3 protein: CASSLAGGLYTEAFF. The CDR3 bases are TGTGCCAGCAGTTTAGCGGGGGGGTTATACACTGAAGCTTTCTTT.

The CDR3 region has the DNA TGCAGCGTTGACAGGGGGCAAGAGCAGTACTTC. Its protein is CSVDRGQEQYF. The chain joins TRBV29-1 to TRBJ2-7, with 8 positions matching TRBD1. Germline CDR1 SQVTM, CDR2 ANQGSEA. Trimming removed 3 bases from V and 7 bases from J; junction bases left unmatched: 2. The CDR3 sequence is 11 residues long.

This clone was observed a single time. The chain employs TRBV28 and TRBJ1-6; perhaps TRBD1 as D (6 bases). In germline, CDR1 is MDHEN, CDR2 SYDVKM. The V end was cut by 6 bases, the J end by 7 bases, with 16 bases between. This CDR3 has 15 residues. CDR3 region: CASRLVQGANSPLHF. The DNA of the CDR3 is TGTGCCAGCAGGCTAGTACAGGGAGCGAATTCACCCCTCCACTTT.

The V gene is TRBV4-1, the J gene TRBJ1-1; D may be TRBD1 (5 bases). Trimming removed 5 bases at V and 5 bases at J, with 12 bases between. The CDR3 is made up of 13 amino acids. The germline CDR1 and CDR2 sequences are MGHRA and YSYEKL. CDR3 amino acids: CASSLRGNTEAFF. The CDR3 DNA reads TGCGCCAGCAGCTTAAGGGGCAATACTGAAGCTTTCTTT.

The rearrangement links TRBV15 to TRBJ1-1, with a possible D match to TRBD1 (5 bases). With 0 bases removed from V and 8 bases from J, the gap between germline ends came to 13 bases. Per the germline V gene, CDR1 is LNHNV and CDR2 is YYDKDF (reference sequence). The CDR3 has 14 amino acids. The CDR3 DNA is TGTGCCACCAGCAGAGATCTGGTGGCAGGGGAAGCTTTCTTT. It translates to CATSRDLVAGEAFF.

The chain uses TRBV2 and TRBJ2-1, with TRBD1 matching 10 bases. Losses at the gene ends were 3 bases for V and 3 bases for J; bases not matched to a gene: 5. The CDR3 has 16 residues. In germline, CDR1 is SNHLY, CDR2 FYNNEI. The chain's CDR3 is CASSDWDRGVYNEQFF. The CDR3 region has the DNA TGTGCCAGCAGTGATTGGGACAGGGGCGTCTACAATGAGCAGTTCTTC.

CDR3 amino acids: CASSSTGTVNEQFF. CDR3 DNA sequence: TGTGCCAGCAGCTCAACCGGGACAGTCAATGAGCAGTTCTTC. The chain joins TRBV11-3 to TRBJ2-1, with 7 bases matching TRBD1. CDR1 and CDR2 (germline): SGHNT, YENEEA. The CDR3 is 14 amino acids. Trimming at V came to 4 bases and at J to 6 bases, leaving 6 bases not matched to a gene.